The clone carrying this T cell receptor beta chain occurred once. This PCR relied on a set of 60 Vbeta primers and 13 Jbeta primers. Profiled with immunoSEQ multiplex PCR; TCRdb holds only in-frame clones, not every one. Of around 200,000 clones listed, roughly 79% were seen once; the top ten hold 2.9%. After removal of 5 bases from V and 7 bases from J, the junction contained 10 bases not matched to a gene. Looked up from germline, CDR1 is MNHEY and CDR2 is SVGAGI. CDR3 length equals 14 residues. The data were taken from a study of cytomegalovirus exposure and HLA in healthy donors. Study summary: Unique TCR beta sequences numbering 95 million to 130 million came from 150 million to 200 million T cells in an earlier analysis.

Sequenced: PBMCs. The source is a male donor in good health and CMV-seronegative. The chain has TRBV6-5 and TRBJ1-2, with 7 bases lining up with TRBD1. The CDR3 loop is CASSEVSGGSGYTF. DNA for the CDR3: TGTGCCAGCAGTGAAGTCTCAGGGGGAAGTGGCTACACCTTC.